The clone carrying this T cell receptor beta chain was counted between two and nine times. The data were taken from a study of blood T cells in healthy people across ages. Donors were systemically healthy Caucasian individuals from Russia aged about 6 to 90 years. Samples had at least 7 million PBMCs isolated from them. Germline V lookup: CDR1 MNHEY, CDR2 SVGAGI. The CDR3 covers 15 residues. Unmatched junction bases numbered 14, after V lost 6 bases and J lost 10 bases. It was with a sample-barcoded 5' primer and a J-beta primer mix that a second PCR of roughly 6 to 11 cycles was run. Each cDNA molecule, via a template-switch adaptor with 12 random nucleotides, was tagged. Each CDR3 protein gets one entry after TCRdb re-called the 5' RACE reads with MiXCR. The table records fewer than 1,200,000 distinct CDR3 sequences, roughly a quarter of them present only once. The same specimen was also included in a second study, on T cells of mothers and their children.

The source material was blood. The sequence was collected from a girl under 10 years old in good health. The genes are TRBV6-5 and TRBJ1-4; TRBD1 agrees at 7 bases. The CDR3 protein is CASSYIRDRRTKLFF. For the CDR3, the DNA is TGTGCCAGCAGCTATATTCGGGACAGACGTACAAAACTGTTTTTT.